What follows describes a single T cell receptor beta chain. It was with 60 Vbeta and 13 Jbeta primers that the PCR ran. Sequencing was performed with immunoSEQ multiplex PCR; in TCRdb, only in-frame clones are kept and a portion is missing. In the table there are approximately 190,000 clones, roughly 80% of which are singletons. The data originate from a study of cytomegalovirus exposure and HLA in healthy donors. Study summary: Findings of an earlier analysis included some 120 million unique TCR beta sequences from roughly 200 million T cells.

Germline V gene sequence: CDR1 SEHNR, CDR2 FQNEAQ (reference sequence). The CDR3 consists of 16 residues. V dropped 3 bases and J dropped 6 bases, with 21 bases sitting between them. Sequences were obtained from PBMCs. The receptor was derived from a man aged 40-55 years in good health and CMV-seropositive. The chain carries TRBV7-9 and TRBJ2-7; D possibly corresponds to TRBD2 (7 bases). This chain's CDR3 is CASSLASGGHLGEQYF. The DNA for the CDR3 is TGTGCCAGCAGCTTGGCCTCGGGGGGACACCTAGGCGAGCAGTACTTC.